This T cell receptor beta chain came from a study of blood T cell repertoires in COVID-19. Study-level background: T cells, B-cell-depleted T cells, or PBMCs provided the cDNA or gDNA that served as material.

V shed 4 bases, J shed 2 bases, and the junction held 5 bases outside the gene matches. The CDR3 runs 15 residues. Germline CDR1 MDHEN, CDR2 SYDVKM. Source study methods: Scientists estimated how many nucleated cells there were by amplifying reference gene primers. Sequencing used immunoSEQ multiplex PCR; TCRdb keeps in-frame clones, though not all of them. V, J and clone size are taken as reported in that table, and D and trimming were inferred from the DNA itself. The table has under 350,000 clones, around 86% seen once; the top ten hold 1% to 1.5%. Sequencing was carried out using peripheral blood. The clonotype comes from a man in his 70s with acute or convalescent COVID-19. The J gene is TRBJ2-3, the V gene TRBV28; 8 nucleotides agree with TRBD2. CDR3 region: CASSSTSGYTDTQYF. CDR3 sequence (DNA): TGTGCCAGCAGTTCCACTAGCGGATACACAGATACGCAGTATTTT.